This T cell receptor beta chain was obtained from a study of early T cells in non-severe SARS-CoV-2 infection. Study in general: Sequencing used unsorted whole-blood bulk RNA, so chains lack pairing. Findings and limits, study-wide: Anti-spike CD8 specificities were favored by VDJdb matching, whose results missed private and CD4 specificities.

TCRdb fed the 5' RACE reads into MiXCR, producing one record per CDR3 protein. The sample yields some 45,000 distinct CDR3 sequences, about 7% seen once. Comments on this clonotype: Its antigen is currently unknown.

The germline CDR1 and CDR2 sequences are SGHRS and YFSETQ. The length of the CDR3 is 13 residues. V shed 1 base and J shed 3 bases, with 7 bases lying between them. Material: whole blood. The clonotype was recovered from an adult who was a healthcare worker with PCR-confirmed SARS-CoV-2 infection or an uninfected control (not recorded which). The chain couples TRBV5-1 to TRBJ2-5; D remains unclear. The CDR3 bases are TGCGCCAGCAGCTTGAACGTCGAAGAGACCCAGTACTTC. Its translation is CASSLNVEETQYF.